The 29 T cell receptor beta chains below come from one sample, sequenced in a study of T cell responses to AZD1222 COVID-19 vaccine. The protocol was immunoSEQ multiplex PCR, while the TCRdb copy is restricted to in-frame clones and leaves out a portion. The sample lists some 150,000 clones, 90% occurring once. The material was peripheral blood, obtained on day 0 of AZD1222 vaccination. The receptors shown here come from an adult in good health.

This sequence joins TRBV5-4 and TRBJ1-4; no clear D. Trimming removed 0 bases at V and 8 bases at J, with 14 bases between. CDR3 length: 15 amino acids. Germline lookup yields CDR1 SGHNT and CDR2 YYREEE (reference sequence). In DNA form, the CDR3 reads TGTGCCAGCAGCTTGGCAGGTCCGGCCGGGGAAAAACTGTTTTTT. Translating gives CASSLAGPAGEKLFF.

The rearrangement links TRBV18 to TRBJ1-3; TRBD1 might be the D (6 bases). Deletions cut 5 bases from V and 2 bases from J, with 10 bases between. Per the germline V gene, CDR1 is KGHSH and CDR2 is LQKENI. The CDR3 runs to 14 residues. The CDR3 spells CASSEAGAGNTIYF. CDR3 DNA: TGTGCCAGCTCAGAGGCAGGGGCTGGAAACACCATATATTTT.

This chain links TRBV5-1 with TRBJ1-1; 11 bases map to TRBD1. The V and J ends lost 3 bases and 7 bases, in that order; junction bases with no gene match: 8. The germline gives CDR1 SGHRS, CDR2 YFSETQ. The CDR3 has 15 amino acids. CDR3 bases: TGCGCCAGCAGCTATTTAGGGACAGGGGGTGGTGAAGCTTTCTTT. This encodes CASSYLGTGGGEAFF.

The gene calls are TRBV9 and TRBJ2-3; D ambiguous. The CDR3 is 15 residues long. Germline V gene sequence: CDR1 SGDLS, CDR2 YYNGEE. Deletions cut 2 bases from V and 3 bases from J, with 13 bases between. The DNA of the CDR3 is TGTGCCAGCAGCGTCGGGCTCTTAAGGACAGATACGCAGTATTTT. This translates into CASSVGLLRTDTQYF.

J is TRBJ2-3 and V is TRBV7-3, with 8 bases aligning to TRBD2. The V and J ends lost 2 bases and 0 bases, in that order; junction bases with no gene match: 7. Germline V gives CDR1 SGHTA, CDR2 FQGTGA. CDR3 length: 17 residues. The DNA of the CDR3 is TGTGCCAGCAGCTTATTTGCGGGGGGTTCTAGCACAGATACGCAGTATTTT. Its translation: CASSLFAGGSSTDTQYF.

CDR3 amino acids: CASSQDGGEKLFF. DNA for the CDR3: TGTGCCAGCAGCCAAGATGGGGGGGAAAAACTGTTTTTT. This chain links TRBV4-2 with TRBJ1-4; possibly TRBD1 for D (5 bases). The CDR3 totals 13 residues. V gave up 0 bases and J gave up 8 bases, with 7 bases separating them. Germline V gene sequence: CDR1 LGHNA, CDR2 YNFKEQ.

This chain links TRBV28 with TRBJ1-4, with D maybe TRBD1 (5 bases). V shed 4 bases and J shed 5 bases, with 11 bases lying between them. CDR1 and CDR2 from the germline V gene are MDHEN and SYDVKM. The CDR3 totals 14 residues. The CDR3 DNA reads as TGTGCCAGCAGTTCCCCAACAGGAAATGAAAAACTGTTTTTT. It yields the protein CASSSPTGNEKLFF.

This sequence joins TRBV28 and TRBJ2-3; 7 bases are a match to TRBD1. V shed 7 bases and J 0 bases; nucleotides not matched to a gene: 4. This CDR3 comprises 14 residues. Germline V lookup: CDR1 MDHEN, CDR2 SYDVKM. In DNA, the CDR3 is TGTGCCAGCACCGACAGGGCTAGCACAGATACGCAGTATTTT. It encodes CASTDRASTDTQYF.

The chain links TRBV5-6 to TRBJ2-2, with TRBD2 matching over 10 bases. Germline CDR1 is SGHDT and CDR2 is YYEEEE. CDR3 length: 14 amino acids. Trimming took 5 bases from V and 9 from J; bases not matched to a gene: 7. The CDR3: CASSPSGSARELFF. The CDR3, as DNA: TGTGCCAGCAGTCCTAGCGGGAGCGCCCGGGAGCTGTTTTTT.

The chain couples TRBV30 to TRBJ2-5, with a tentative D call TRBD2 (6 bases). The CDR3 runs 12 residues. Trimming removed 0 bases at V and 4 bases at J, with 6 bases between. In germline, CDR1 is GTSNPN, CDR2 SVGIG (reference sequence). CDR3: CAWSVAGETQYF. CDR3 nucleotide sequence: TGTGCCTGGAGTGTAGCGGGAGAGACCCAGTACTTC.

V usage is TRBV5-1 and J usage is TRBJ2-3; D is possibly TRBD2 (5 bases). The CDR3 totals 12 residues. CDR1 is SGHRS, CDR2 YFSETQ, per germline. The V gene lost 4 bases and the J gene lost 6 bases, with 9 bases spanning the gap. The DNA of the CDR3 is TGCGCCAGCAGCACTCGAGGGGATACGCAGTATTTT. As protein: CASSTRGDTQYF.

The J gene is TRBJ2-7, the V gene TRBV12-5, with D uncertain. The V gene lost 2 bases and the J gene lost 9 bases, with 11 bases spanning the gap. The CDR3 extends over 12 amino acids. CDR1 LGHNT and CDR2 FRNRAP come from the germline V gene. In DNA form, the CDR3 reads TGTGCTAGTGGTTTGAGTCTGTTATCGCAGTACTTC. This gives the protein CASGLSLLSQYF.

The CDR3 sequence: CASRWTSGETEQFF. The CDR3 DNA is TGCGCCAGCAGATGGACTAGCGGGGAAACCGAGCAGTTCTTC. The chain joins TRBV5-1 to TRBJ2-1; 12 bases agree with TRBD2. This CDR3 is 14 amino acids long. The V gene's germline CDR1 is SGHRS and CDR2 YFSETQ. V was pared by 5 bases and J by 10 bases, with 7 bases of the junction left unmatched.

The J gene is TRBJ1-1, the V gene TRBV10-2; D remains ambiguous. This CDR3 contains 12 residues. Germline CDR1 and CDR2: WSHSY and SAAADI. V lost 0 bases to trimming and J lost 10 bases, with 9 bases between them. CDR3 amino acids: CASSESKQSAFF. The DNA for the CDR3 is TGCGCCAGCAGTGAGTCGAAGCAGTCAGCTTTCTTT.

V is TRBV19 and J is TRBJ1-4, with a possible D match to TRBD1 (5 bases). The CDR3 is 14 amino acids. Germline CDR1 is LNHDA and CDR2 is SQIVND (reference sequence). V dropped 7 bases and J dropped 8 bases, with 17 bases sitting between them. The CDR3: CASTSSREGEKLFF. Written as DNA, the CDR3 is TGTGCCAGTACTTCATCCAGGGAAGGCGAAAAACTGTTTTTT. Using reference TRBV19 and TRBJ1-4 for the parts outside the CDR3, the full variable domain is DGGITQSPKYLFRKEGQNVTLSCEQNLNHDAMYWYRQDPGQGLRLIYYSQIVNDFQKGDIAEGYSVSREKKESFPLTVTSAQKNPTAFYLCASTSSREGEKLFFGSGTQLSVL.

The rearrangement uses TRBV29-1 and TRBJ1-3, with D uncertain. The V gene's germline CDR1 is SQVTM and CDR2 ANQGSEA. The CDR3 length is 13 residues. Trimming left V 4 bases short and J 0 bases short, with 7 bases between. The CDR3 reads CSVALHSGNTIYF. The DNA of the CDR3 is TGCAGCGTTGCGCTGCACTCTGGAAACACCATATATTTT.

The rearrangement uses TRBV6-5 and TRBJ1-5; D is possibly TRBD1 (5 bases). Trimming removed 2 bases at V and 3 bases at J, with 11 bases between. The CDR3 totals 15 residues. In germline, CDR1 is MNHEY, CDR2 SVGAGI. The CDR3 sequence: CASSYGGSLNQPQHF. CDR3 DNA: TGTGCCAGCAGTTACGGGGGGTCCCTCAATCAGCCCCAGCATTTT.

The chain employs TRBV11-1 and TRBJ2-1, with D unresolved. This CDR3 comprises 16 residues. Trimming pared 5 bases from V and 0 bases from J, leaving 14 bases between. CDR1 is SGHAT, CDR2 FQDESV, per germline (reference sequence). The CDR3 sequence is CASSATLISSYNEQFF. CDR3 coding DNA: TGTGCCAGCAGCGCCACCCTAATATCCTCCTACAATGAGCAGTTCTTC.

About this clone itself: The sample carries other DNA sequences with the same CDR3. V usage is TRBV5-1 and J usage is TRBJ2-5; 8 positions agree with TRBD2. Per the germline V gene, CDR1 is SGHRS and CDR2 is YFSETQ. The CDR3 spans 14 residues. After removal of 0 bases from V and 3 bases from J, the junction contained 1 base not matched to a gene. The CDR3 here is CASSLAGGEETQYF. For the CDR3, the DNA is TGCGCCAGCAGCTTGGCGGGGGGGGAAGAGACCCAGTACTTC.

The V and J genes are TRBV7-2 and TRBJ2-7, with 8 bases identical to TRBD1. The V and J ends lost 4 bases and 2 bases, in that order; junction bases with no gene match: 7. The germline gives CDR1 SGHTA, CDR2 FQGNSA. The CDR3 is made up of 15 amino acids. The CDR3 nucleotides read TGTGCCAGCAGCTCGGATACAGGGGGACCCTACGAGCAGTACTTC. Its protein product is CASSSDTGGPYEQYF. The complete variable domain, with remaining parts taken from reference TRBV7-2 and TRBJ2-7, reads GAGVSQSPSNKVTEKGKDVELRCDPISGHTALYWYRQSLGQGLEFLIYFQGNSAPDKSGLPSDRFSAERTGGSVSTLTIQRTQQEDSAVYLCASSSDTGGPYEQYFGPGTRLTVT.

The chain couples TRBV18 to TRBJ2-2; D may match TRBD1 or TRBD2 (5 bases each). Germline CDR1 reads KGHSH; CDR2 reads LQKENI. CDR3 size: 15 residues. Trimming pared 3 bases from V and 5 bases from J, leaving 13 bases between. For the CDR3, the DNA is TGTGCCAGCTCACCCAGGGCCCCGGGAACCGGGGAGCTGTTTTTT. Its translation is CASSPRAPGTGELFF.

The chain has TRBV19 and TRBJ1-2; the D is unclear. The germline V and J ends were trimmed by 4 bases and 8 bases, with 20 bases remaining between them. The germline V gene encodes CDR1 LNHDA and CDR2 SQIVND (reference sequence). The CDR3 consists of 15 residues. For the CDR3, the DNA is TGTGCCAGTAGTAGACGGGAATCGACACACGACGGCTACACCTTC. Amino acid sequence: CASSRRESTHDGYTF.

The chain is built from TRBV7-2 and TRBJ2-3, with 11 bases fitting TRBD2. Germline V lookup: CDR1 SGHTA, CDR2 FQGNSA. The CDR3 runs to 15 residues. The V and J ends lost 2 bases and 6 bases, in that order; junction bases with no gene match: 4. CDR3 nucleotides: TGTGCCAGCAGCTTACTAGCGGGGGGATTTGATACGCAGTATTTT. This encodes CASSLLAGGFDTQYF.

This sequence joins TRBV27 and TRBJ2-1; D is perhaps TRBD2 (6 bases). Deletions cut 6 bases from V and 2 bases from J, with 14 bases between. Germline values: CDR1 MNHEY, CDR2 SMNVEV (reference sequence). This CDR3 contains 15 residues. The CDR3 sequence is CASSPPGVAYNEQFF. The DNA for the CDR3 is TGTGCCAGCAGCCCCCCGGGGGTGGCCTACAATGAGCAGTTCTTC.

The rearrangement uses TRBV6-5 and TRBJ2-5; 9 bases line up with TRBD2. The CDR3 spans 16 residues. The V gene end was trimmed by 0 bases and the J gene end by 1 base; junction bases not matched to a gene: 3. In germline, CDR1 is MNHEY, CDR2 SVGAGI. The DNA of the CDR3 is TGTGCCAGCAGTTACTCTCTAGCGGGGCCCCAAGAGACCCAGTACTTC. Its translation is CASSYSLAGPQETQYF.

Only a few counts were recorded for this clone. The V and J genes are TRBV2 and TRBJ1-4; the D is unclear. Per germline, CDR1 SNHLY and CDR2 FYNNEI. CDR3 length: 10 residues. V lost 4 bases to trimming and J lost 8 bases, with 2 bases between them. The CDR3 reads CASSVEKLFF. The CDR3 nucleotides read TGTGCCAGCAGTGTCGAAAAACTGTTTTTT. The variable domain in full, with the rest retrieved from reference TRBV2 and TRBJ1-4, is EPEVTQTPSHQVTQMGQEVILRCVPISNHLYFYWYRQILGQKVEFLVSFYNNEISEKSEIFDDQFSVERPDGSNFTLKIRSTKLEDSAMYFCASSVEKLFFGSGTQLSVL.

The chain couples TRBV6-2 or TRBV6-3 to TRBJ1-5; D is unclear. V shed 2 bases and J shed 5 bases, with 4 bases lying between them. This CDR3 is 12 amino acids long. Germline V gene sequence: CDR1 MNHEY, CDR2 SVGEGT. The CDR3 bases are TGTGCCAGCAGTTACATAGATCAGCCCCAGCATTTT. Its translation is CASSYIDQPQHF.

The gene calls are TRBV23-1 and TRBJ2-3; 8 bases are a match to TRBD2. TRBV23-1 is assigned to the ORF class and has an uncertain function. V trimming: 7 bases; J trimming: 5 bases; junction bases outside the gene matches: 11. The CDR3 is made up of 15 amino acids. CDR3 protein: CASNVPAGEGDTQYF. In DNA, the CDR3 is TGCGCCAGCAATGTCCCAGCGGGAGAGGGAGATACGCAGTATTTT.

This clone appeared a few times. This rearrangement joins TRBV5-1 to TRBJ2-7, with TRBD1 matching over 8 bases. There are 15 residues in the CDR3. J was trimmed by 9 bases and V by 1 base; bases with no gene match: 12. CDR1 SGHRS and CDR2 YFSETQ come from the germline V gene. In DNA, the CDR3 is TGCGCCAGCAGCTTGAAAGCAGGGGGCCAGATCGGGCAGTACTTC. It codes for CASSLKAGGQIGQYF.